The entry below describes one T cell receptor beta chain. The target antigen is unknown. Noted treatment: 15 to 20 received Ad26.COV2.S at low or high dose, single or two shots; about 5 received placebo; per-sample allocation not given. On day 63 after the first injection, vaccine and placebo recipients gave samples. In Boston, an adult donor aged 18-55 years took part. Profiled with immunoSEQ multiplex PCR; TCRdb holds only in-frame clones, not every one. This table holds roughly 350,000 clones, about 89% found once. This CDR3 has 14 residues. Trimming pared 2 bases from V and 4 bases from J, leaving 11 bases between. CDR1 and CDR2 (germline): SNHLY, FYNNEI. The source of the sample is a study of Ad26.COV2.S vaccination and SARS-CoV-2 variants. Study details: Participants got Ad26.COV2.S intramuscularly, once or twice 56 days apart.

Whole-study results and caveats: Analytic work on TCR breadth and depth might have understated the full extent of total T cell responses. Responses of spike-specific T cells (both CD8+ and CD4+) reportedly showed substantial breadth after vaccination.

The material was peripheral blood, obtained in a trial of Ad26.COV2.S vaccine versus placebo. The TCR was taken from a person between 18 and 65 years old who received the Ad26.COV2.S COVID-19 vaccine or a placebo. This chain links TRBV2 with TRBJ1-2, with D possibly TRBD1 on 5 matching bases. The CDR3 sequence is CASSEQGSTYGYTF. DNA for the CDR3: TGTGCCAGCAGTGAACAGGGTTCTACCTATGGCTACACCTTC.